One sample yielded the 17 T cell receptor beta chains listed below, sequenced in a study of T cell responses to AZD1222 COVID-19 vaccine. Clones were read by immunoSEQ multiplex PCR, and TCRdb kept only the in-frame ones, dropping some. This sample has about 150,000 clones, with about 86% found just once. Sequences were derived from peripheral blood, sampled 28 days after the second AZD1222 dose. Source of these receptors: an adult who received the AZD1222 COVID-19 vaccine.

The chain has TRBV25-1 and TRBJ1-1; no firm D call. The CDR3 contains 14 residues. Per the germline V gene, CDR1 is MGHDK and CDR2 is SYGVNS. Trimming removed 1 base from V and 3 bases from J, with 9 bases in between. The CDR3 here is CASSEFQDYTEAFF. DNA of the CDR3: TGTGCCAGCAGTGAATTCCAGGATTACACTGAAGCTTTCTTT.

V gene TRBV28 combines with J gene TRBJ2-7; 11 positions agree with TRBD1. V lost 7 bases to trimming and J lost 5 bases; unmatched junction nucleotides: 13. The CDR3 has 16 amino acids. The V gene's germline CDR1 is MDHEN and CDR2 SYDVKM. The CDR3 DNA sequence: TGTGCCAGCACCCAGAGGGGACAGGGGGTTGCGGACGAGCAGTACTTC. Its protein is CASTQRGQGVADEQYF.

The rearrangement uses TRBV15 and TRBJ1-2; D call uncertain. The V gene's germline CDR1 is LNHNV and CDR2 YYDKDF (reference sequence). Trimming removed 7 bases at V and 4 bases at J, with 28 bases between. CDR3 size: 18 residues. The CDR3 reads CATIPERPSSEFLYGYTF. The CDR3 DNA is TGTGCCACCATCCCAGAAAGGCCCTCAAGCGAGTTTCTCTATGGCTACACCTTC.

This clone was detected a few times. This chain uses TRBV11-2 with TRBJ1-2, with D unclear. V dropped 1 base and J dropped 4 bases, with 7 bases sitting between them. Germline loops: CDR1 SGHAT, CDR2 FQNNGV. The CDR3 is 13 residues long. The CDR3 loop is CASSLGFSYGYTF. As DNA, the CDR3 is TGTGCCAGCAGCTTAGGATTTTCCTATGGCTACACCTTC. The whole variable domain, filled in from reference TRBV11-2 and TRBJ1-2, reads EAGVAQSPRYKIIEKRQSVAFWCNPISGHATLYWYQQILGQGPKLLIQFQNNGVVDDSQLPKDRFSAERLKGVDSTLKIQPAKLEDSAVYLCASSLGFSYGYTFGSGTRLTVV.

This sequence joins TRBV18 and TRBJ1-1; D not certain. CDR1 KGHSH and CDR2 LQKENI come from the germline V gene. The CDR3 is 15 residues long. The germline V and J ends were trimmed by 6 bases and 1 base, with 15 bases remaining between them. CDR3 loop: CASSTRDGRNTEAFF. CDR3 nucleotide sequence: TGTGCCAGCTCCACCCGAGACGGGCGGAACACTGAAGCTTTCTTT. The whole variable domain, remainder taken from reference TRBV18 and TRBJ1-1, is NAGVMQNPRHLVRRRGQEARLRCSPMKGHSHVYWYRQLPEEGLKFMVYLQKENIIDESGMPKERFSAEFPKEGPSILRIQQVVRGDSAAYFCASSTRDGRNTEAFFGQGTRLTVV.

V gene TRBV19 combines with J gene TRBJ1-1; no firm D call. Germline loops: CDR1 LNHDA, CDR2 SQIVND (reference sequence). CDR3 size: 13 residues. V lost 6 bases, J lost 0 bases, and 8 bases lay in between. The CDR3 bases are TGTGCCAGTAGCCAACAGATGAACACTGAAGCTTTCTTT. It is translated as CASSQQMNTEAFF.

Only one count was recorded for this clone. The gene calls are TRBV4-2 and TRBJ2-2; D unresolved. Deletions cut 1 base from V and 6 bases from J, with 9 bases between. CDR1 and CDR2 (germline): LGHNA, YNFKEQ. The length of the CDR3 is 14 residues. DNA for the CDR3: TGTGCCAGCAGCCAAGGATGGCAATCCGGGGAGCTGTTTTTT. As protein: CASSQGWQSGELFF.

Here the CDR3 reads CASSGLDLEETQYF. The DNA of the CDR3 is TGTGCCAGCAGCGGTCTAGATCTTGAGGAGACCCAGTACTTC. The chain carries TRBV5-4 and TRBJ2-5; D is ambiguous. V lost 4 bases, J lost 5 bases, and 15 bases lay in between. The CDR3 is 14 amino acids. Per germline, CDR1 SGHNT and CDR2 YYREEE (reference sequence).

This clone has a single count. The rearrangement links TRBV27 to TRBJ2-2; D remains unclear. V lost 5 bases and J lost 5, with 6 bases in between. The germline V gene encodes CDR1 MNHEY and CDR2 SMNVEV (reference sequence). The CDR3 is 12 amino acids. The CDR3 DNA reads TGTGCCAGCAGTCTAATTACCGGGGAGCTGTTTTTT. This sequence encodes CASSLITGELFF.

The chain uses TRBV18 and TRBJ2-1; TRBD2 matches at 11 bases. Trimming cost V 4 bases and J 4 bases; bases outside gene matches: 3. The CDR3 is made up of 15 amino acids. CDR1 KGHSH and CDR2 LQKENI come from the germline V gene. This CDR3 is CASSQGLAVYNEQFF. CDR3 DNA sequence: TGTGCCAGCTCACAGGGACTAGCGGTTTACAATGAGCAGTTCTTC.

The DNA of the CDR3 is TGTGCTAGTGGTTGGCCAGGGGGGTCCTACGAGCAGTACTTC. As protein: CASGWPGGSYEQYF. The gene calls are TRBV12-5 and TRBJ2-7; D perhaps matches TRBD1 (7 bases). The length of the CDR3 is 14 residues. Germline V CDR1 and CDR2: LGHNT, FRNRAP. V lost 4 bases, J lost 1 base, and 11 bases lay in between.

The chain combines TRBV9 with TRBJ1-3; D may be TRBD1 (6 bases). The CDR3 totals 16 residues. Germline assignment: CDR1 SGDLS and CDR2 YYNGEE. With 2 bases removed from V and 2 bases from J, the gap between germline ends came to 14 bases. The CDR3 sequence is CASSVGGAGTGNTIYF. Written as DNA, the CDR3 is TGTGCCAGCAGCGTGGGGGGCGCGGGGACTGGAAACACCATATATTTT.

The chain couples TRBV11-2 to TRBJ2-3; 10 nucleotides match TRBD2. CDR1 is SGHAT and CDR2 is FQNNGV in the germline V gene. V shed 3 bases, J shed 2 bases, and the junction held 14 bases outside the gene matches. The CDR3 totals 19 residues. CDR3 DNA: TGTGCCAGCAGCTTCCGCACCGGACCTCTAGCGGGGGACACAGATACGCAGTATTTT. It yields the protein CASSFRTGPLAGDTDTQYF.

This clone appeared a single time. The J gene is TRBJ1-2, the V gene TRBV28, with unresolved D. Trimming shortened V by 7 bases and J by 8 bases, and 14 bases separated the two germline ends. The CDR3 has 12 residues. CDR1 MDHEN and CDR2 SYDVKM come from the germline V gene. The CDR3 is CASTIRTGGYTF. The CDR3 bases are TGTGCCAGCACTATTAGGACCGGAGGCTACACCTTC.

This clone was detected once. The chain couples TRBV15 to TRBJ1-1, with D perhaps TRBD1 (5 bases). V was pared by 5 bases and J by 7 bases, with 14 bases between. Germline values: CDR1 LNHNV, CDR2 YYDKDF (reference sequence). The CDR3 spans 13 residues. The DNA of the CDR3 is TGTGCCACCAGCCCCCAAGGGAGGGGTGAAGCTTTCTTT. As protein: CATSPQGRGEAFF. Using reference TRBV15 and TRBJ1-1 for the parts outside the CDR3, the full variable domain is DAMVIQNPRYQVTQFGKPVTLSCSQTLNHNVMYWYQQKSSQAPKLLFHYYDKDFNNEADTPDNFQSRRPNTSFCFLDIRSPGLGDTAMYLCATSPQGRGEAFFGQGTRLTVV.

The chain has TRBV4-1 and TRBJ1-5; D is unresolved. The CDR3 covers 17 residues. Trimming took 0 bases from V and 4 from J, leaving 16 bases between them. The germline V gene encodes CDR1 MGHRA and CDR2 YSYEKL. CDR3 bases: TGCGCCAGCAGCCAAGATTCTCGGCAGTTCAAAAATCAGCCCCAGCATTTT. Translating it yields CASSQDSRQFKNQPQHF.

The chain employs TRBV6-5 and TRBJ1-3, with D possibly being TRBD1 (5 bases). CDR3 size: 14 residues. Trimming pared 5 bases from V and 4 bases from J, leaving 12 bases between. CDR1 is MNHEY, CDR2 SVGAGI, per germline. The CDR3 spells CASSLGGDGNTIYF. The CDR3 DNA is TGTGCCAGCAGTCTTGGGGGGGACGGAAACACCATATATTTT.